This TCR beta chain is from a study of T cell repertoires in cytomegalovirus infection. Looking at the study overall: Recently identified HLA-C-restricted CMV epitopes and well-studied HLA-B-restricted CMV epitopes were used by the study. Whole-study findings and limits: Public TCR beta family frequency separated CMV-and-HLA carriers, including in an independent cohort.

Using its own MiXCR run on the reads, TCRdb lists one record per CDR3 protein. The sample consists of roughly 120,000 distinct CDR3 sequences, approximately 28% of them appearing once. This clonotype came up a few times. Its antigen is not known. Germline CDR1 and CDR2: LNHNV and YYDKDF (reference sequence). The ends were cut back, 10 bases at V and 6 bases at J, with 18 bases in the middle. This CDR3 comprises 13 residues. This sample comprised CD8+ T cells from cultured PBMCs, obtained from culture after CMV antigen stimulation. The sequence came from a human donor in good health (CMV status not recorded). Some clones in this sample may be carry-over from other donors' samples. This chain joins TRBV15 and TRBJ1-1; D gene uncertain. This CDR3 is CAIGQTPAPEAFF. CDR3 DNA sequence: TGTGCCATTGGGCAGACTCCAGCCCCTGAAGCTTTCTTT.